The T cell receptor (beta chain) under discussion was sequenced for a study of blood T cells in healthy people across ages. For every donor, a draw yielded roughly 9.3 milliliters of peripheral blood. Points from the study as a whole: Lack of knowledge of donor CMV status possibly confounded expanded clonotype changes. Naive T cell percentage and TCR beta diversity correlated strongly.

The V and J ends lost 3 bases and 2 bases respectively, with 14 bases between them. Looked up from germline, CDR1 is SNHLY and CDR2 is FYNNEI. The CDR3 sequence is 17 residues long. There are a few counts of this clonotype. Its antigen is not identified. Sample-barcoded 5' priming and a J-beta primer mix drove a second PCR of about 7 to 11 cycles. TCRdb fed the 5' RACE reads into MiXCR, producing one record per CDR3 protein. The table includes 1.5 million to 2 million distinct CDR3 sequences, roughly 30% detected once. V and J are TRBV2 and TRBJ2-6, with D possibly matching TRBD1 (6 bases). The sample comprised blood. The TCR sequence derives from a woman aged 25-40 years in good health. Written as DNA, the CDR3 is TGTGCCAGCAGTGACCACGAGGGGGTGACTGGGGCCAACGTCCTGACTTTC. Its translation is CASSDHEGVTGANVLTF. The full variable domain, with the rest looked up from reference TRBV2 and TRBJ2-6, is EPEVTQTPSHQVTQMGQEVILRCVPISNHLYFYWYRQILGQKVEFLVSFYNNEISEKSEIFDDQFSVERPDGSNFTLKIRSTKLEDSAMYFCASSDHEGVTGANVLTFGAGSRLTVL.